This T cell receptor (beta chain) was sequenced during a study of OX40 agonist ivuxolimab in advanced cancers. Sequencing was performed with immunoSEQ multiplex PCR; in TCRdb, only in-frame clones are kept and a portion is missing. Here the sample spans roughly 75,000 clones, roughly nine tenths being singletons. V was trimmed by 1 base and J by 6 bases, leaving 12 bases between them. This CDR3 is 14 amino acids long. Germline V gives CDR1 SEHNR, CDR2 FQNEAQ (reference sequence). The TCR originated in an adult with an advanced solid tumor such as melanoma, head and neck, liver or kidney cancer. The rearrangement uses TRBV7-9 and TRBJ1-1; D gene unclear. The material sequenced was CD4+ or CD8+ T cells sorted from blood, taken in a trial of the OX40 agonist ivuxolimab. The CDR3 sequence is CASSLEGSLSEAFF. The CDR3 nucleotides are TGTGCCAGCAGCTTAGAAGGTAGTCTATCTGAAGCTTTCTTT.